These 27 T cell receptor beta chains originate from one sample sequenced in a study of cytotoxic CD8 clonotypes in ibrutinib-treated CLL (dated by TCRdb to the early 2020s). Library preparation was by the immunoSEQ multiplex PCR assay. TCRdb holds this immuneACCESS table with in-frame rearrangements only. Some clones are missing; in checked studies, unresolved V genes explain under half, and the rest has no known cause. Across this sample there are about 130,000 clones, with under 90% seen only once. Clones ranked in the top ten supply roughly 3.1% of the sample. The time point label corresponds to: around 25 months on ibrutinib. Here the sequenced sample was PBMCs, taken after 24 months of ibrutinib treatment. These receptors all come from a human donor with chronic lymphocytic leukemia.

The rearrangement uses TRBV7-6 and TRBJ1-6; D is perhaps TRBD1 (5 bases). The ends were cut back, 1 base at V and 13 bases at J, with 14 bases in the middle. The CDR3 spans 14 residues. In germline, CDR1 is SGHVS, CDR2 FNYEAQ. The CDR3 DNA follows: TGTGCCAGCAGCTTAGTAGGGGAAGAGGGTCCCCTCCACTTT. Protein sequence: CASSLVGEEGPLHF.

V gene TRBV6-6 combines with J gene TRBJ1-2, with 7 nucleotides matching TRBD1. CDR1 is MNHNY, CDR2 SVGAGI, per germline (reference sequence). V lost 6 bases and J lost 8; bases outside the gene matches: 9. This CDR3 region has 13 residues. The CDR3 DNA follows: TGTGCCAGCAGACGCGGACAGGCAACCGGCTACACCTTC. It yields the protein CASRRGQATGYTF.

CDR3 in amino acids: CASSDRDRASPLHF. CDR3 coding DNA: TGTGCCAGCAGCGACCGGGACAGGGCTTCACCCCTCCACTTT. V and J are TRBV9 and TRBJ1-6, with TRBD1 matching 9 bases. The V gene end was trimmed by 3 bases and the J gene end by 9 bases; junction bases not matched to a gene: 4. Germline lookup yields CDR1 SGDLS and CDR2 YYNGEE. The CDR3 loop spans 14 amino acids.

This chain joins TRBV7-2 and TRBJ2-4, with D unclear. The V end lost 5 bases, the J end lost 0 bases, and 11 bases lay between the germline ends. The CDR3 runs to 15 residues. Looked up from germline, CDR1 is SGHTA and CDR2 is FQGNSA. DNA of the CDR3: TGTGCCAGCAGCGATCGAAAACTAGCCAAAAACATTCAGTACTTC. It translates to CASSDRKLAKNIQYF.

The chain combines TRBV6-1 with TRBJ1-2; TRBD1 matches at 7 bases. This CDR3 region has 13 residues. Per germline, CDR1 MNHNS and CDR2 SASEGT. V shed 5 bases and J 7 bases; nucleotides not matched to a gene: 7. This CDR3 reads CASSIQGLGGYTF. CDR3 DNA sequence: TGTGCCAGCAGTATACAGGGGTTGGGTGGCTACACCTTC.

The genes are TRBV20-1 and TRBJ2-5; D remains unclear. This CDR3 region has 11 residues. Deletions cut 0 bases from V and 5 bases from J, with 4 bases between. The germline gives CDR1 DFQATT, CDR2 SNEGSKA (reference sequence). CDR3 coding DNA: TGCAGTGCTAGAGAGAGGGAGACCCAGTACTTC. It codes for CSARERETQYF.

The rearrangement uses TRBV5-1 and TRBJ2-1; no firm D call. The germline gives CDR1 SGHRS, CDR2 YFSETQ. The CDR3 loop spans 12 amino acids. Trimming shortened V by 0 bases and J by 7 bases, and 5 bases separated the two germline ends. Written as DNA, the CDR3 is TGCGCCAGCAGCTTGGGTGGAAATGAGCAGTTCTTC. Its protein product is CASSLGGNEQFF. Based on the CDR3 plus reference TRBV5-1 and TRBJ2-1, the full variable domain is KAGVTQTPRYLIKTRGQQVTLSCSPISGHRSVSWYQQTPGQGLQFLFEYFSETQRNKGNFPGRFSGRQFSNSRSEMNVSTLELGDSALYLCASSLGGNEQFFGPGTRLTVL.

This clone was counted once. The chain couples TRBV29-1 to TRBJ2-3; D might be TRBD1 (6 bases). The CDR3 extends over 13 amino acids. The V end lost 6 bases, the J end lost 0 bases, and 10 bases lay between the germline ends. Germline V gene lookup returns CDR1 SQVTM and CDR2 ANQGSEA. The CDR3 loop is CSVGATSTDTQYF. The CDR3 DNA reads TGCAGCGTGGGGGCGACTAGCACAGATACGCAGTATTTT.

This sequence joins TRBV6-1 and TRBJ2-3; 9 nucleotides line up with TRBD2. CDR1 and CDR2 (germline): MNHNS, SASEGT. The junction had 2 bases not matched to a gene; V was cut back by 4 bases and J by 0 bases. This CDR3 is built from 15 residues. The CDR3 region is CASSVAGASTDTQYF. Written as DNA, the CDR3 is TGTGCCAGCAGTGTAGCGGGGGCTAGCACAGATACGCAGTATTTT.

The chain couples TRBV9 to TRBJ2-1; 8 bases are shared with TRBD1. Looked up from germline, CDR1 is SGDLS and CDR2 is YYNGEE. Trimming cost V 2 bases and J 7 bases; bases outside gene matches: 11. The CDR3 length is 16 residues. The CDR3 DNA follows: TGTGCCAGCAGCGTCCCCGGGACAGGACCTAGGAATGAGCAGTTCTTC. Its protein is CASSVPGTGPRNEQFF.

The rearrangement links TRBV29-1 to TRBJ1-5, with D hard to call. The CDR3 covers 12 residues. Germline V gene sequence: CDR1 SQVTM, CDR2 ANQGSEA. The V gene lost 7 bases and the J gene lost 5 bases, with 12 bases spanning the gap. The CDR3 DNA reads TGCAGCGCCCAGGACGGAGATCAGCCCCAGCATTTT. Its translation is CSAQDGDQPQHF. The whole variable domain, remainder taken from reference TRBV29-1 and TRBJ1-5, is SAVISQKPSRDICQRGTSLTIQCQVDSQVTMMFWYRQQPGQSLTLIATANQGSEATYESGFVIDKFPISRPNLTFSTLTVSNMSPEDSSIYLCSAQDGDQPQHFGDGTRLSIL.

The genes are TRBV28 and TRBJ2-5, with 11 nucleotides matching TRBD2. Germline CDR1 MDHEN, CDR2 SYDVKM. Trimming took 6 bases from V and 6 from J; bases not matched to a gene: 9. This CDR3 contains 15 residues. The CDR3, as DNA: TGTGCCAGCAGGACATTAGCGGGGGGGCGTAAGACCCAGTACTTC. Its translation: CASRTLAGGRKTQYF.

V usage is TRBV5-1 and J usage is TRBJ2-3, with D perhaps matching TRBD2 (5 bases). Deletions cut 1 base from V and 10 bases from J, with 28 bases between. This CDR3 spans 18 amino acids. The germline V gene has CDR1 SGHRS and CDR2 YFSETQ. The CDR3: CASSLISRLEAPGLAQYF. The CDR3 nucleotides read TGCGCCAGCAGCTTGATAAGTAGATTGGAGGCCCCCGGCCTGGCGCAGTATTTT.

The rearrangement joins TRBV6-4 to TRBJ1-2; D is ambiguous. The germline V gene encodes CDR1 MRHNA and CDR2 SNTAGT. The CDR3 covers 13 residues. The V gene lost 5 bases and the J gene lost 4 bases, with 11 bases spanning the gap. The CDR3 DNA is TGTGCCAGCAGTCCGGAAGAGGGCTATGGCTACACCTTC. Its protein product is CASSPEEGYGYTF.

The chain combines TRBV7-9 with TRBJ1-4; D unresolved. This CDR3 has 11 residues. The V gene's germline CDR1 is SEHNR and CDR2 FQNEAQ (reference sequence). Trimming took 2 bases from V and 8 from J, leaving 3 bases between them. CDR3 nucleotide sequence: TGTGCCAGCAGCTTAAGCGAAAAACTGTTTTTT. This gives the protein CASSLSEKLFF.

The chain couples TRBV27 to TRBJ2-7; the match to TRBD1 covers 9 bases. V shed 5 bases, J shed 4 bases, and the junction held 12 bases outside the gene matches. The germline V gene encodes CDR1 MNHEY and CDR2 SMNVEV (reference sequence). This CDR3 has 16 residues. The CDR3 spells CASSPPLGQGLYEQYF. The DNA of the CDR3 is TGTGCCAGCAGTCCACCCTTAGGACAGGGGCTTTACGAGCAGTACTTC.

The genes are TRBV9 and TRBJ1-2; D might be TRBD1 (6 bases). V gave up 4 bases and J gave up 2 bases, with 12 bases separating them. CDR1 is SGDLS, CDR2 YYNGEE, per germline. The CDR3 length is 14 residues. CDR3 nucleotide sequence: TGTGCCAGCAGCCCCCGACAGGAAAACTATGGCTACACCTTC. Residues: CASSPRQENYGYTF.

This clone was detected only a few times. CDR3 sequence reads: CAFAPYGYTF. In DNA, the CDR3 is TGTGCCTTTGCACCCTATGGCTACACCTTC. The gene calls are TRBV30 and TRBJ1-2; no clear D. Trimming stripped 7 bases from V and 4 bases from J, with 7 bases between. The CDR3 contains 10 residues. Germline V lookup: CDR1 GTSNPN, CDR2 SVGIG (reference sequence).

The V call is TRBV6-1, the J call TRBJ2-3; D gene uncertain. Germline loops: CDR1 MNHNS, CDR2 SASEGT. The CDR3 is made up of 13 amino acids. V was cut by 8 bases and J by 4 bases, with 13 bases left in between. The chain's CDR3 is CASGVESADTQYF. DNA for the CDR3: TGTGCCAGCGGCGTAGAAAGCGCAGATACGCAGTATTTT.

The rearrangement uses TRBV2 and TRBJ1-5; TRBD1 matches at 8 bases. CDR1 SNHLY and CDR2 FYNNEI come from the germline V gene. The CDR3 spans 15 residues. V trimming: 0 bases; J trimming: 7 bases; junction bases outside the gene matches: 5. This CDR3 reads CASSEARTGRQPQHF. CDR3 DNA: TGTGCCAGCAGTGAAGCGCGGACAGGGAGACAGCCCCAGCATTTT.

CDR3 sequence (DNA): TGTGCCAGCAGTTTAAGGGGGGCTATGGGGTACGAGCAGTACTTC. It specifies CASSLRGAMGYEQYF. The chain combines TRBV28 with TRBJ2-7; D may match TRBD1 or TRBD2 (6 bases each). The CDR3 has 15 residues. V was pared by 2 bases and J by 4 bases, with 15 bases between. CDR1 and CDR2 (germline): MDHEN, SYDVKM.

The chain has TRBV5-5 and TRBJ2-4; D perhaps matches TRBD2 (5 bases). Per germline, CDR1 SGHKS and CDR2 YYEKEE (reference sequence). Trimming cost V 1 base and J 8 bases, with 16 bases left between them. This CDR3 region has 15 residues. The CDR3 protein is CASSLLTTGIDIQYF. The DNA for the CDR3 is TGTGCCAGCAGCTTGTTGACGACGGGGATCGACATTCAGTACTTC. Based on the CDR3 plus reference TRBV5-5 and TRBJ2-4, the full variable domain is DAGVTQSPTHLIKTRGQQVTLRCSPISGHKSVSWYQQVLGQGPQFIFQYYEKEERGRGNFPDRFSARQFPNYSSELNVNALLLGDSALYLCASSLLTTGIDIQYFGAGTRLSVL.

This clone was detected only once. The rearrangement joins TRBV9 to TRBJ2-7, with 9 bases lining up with TRBD1. The CDR3 extends over 13 amino acids. The V and J ends lost 3 bases and 4 bases, in that order; junction bases with no gene match: 2. The germline gives CDR1 SGDLS, CDR2 YYNGEE. In nucleotides, the CDR3 is TGTGCCAGCAGCGGGACAGGGGAATACGAGCAGTACTTC. This gives the protein CASSGTGEYEQYF.

This clone occurred a few times. CDR3 sequence reads: CASSVQQGLSGELFF. For the CDR3, the DNA is TGTGCCAGCAGCGTACAACAGGGCTTGTCCGGGGAGCTGTTTTTT. The chain combines TRBV9 with TRBJ2-2; D is possibly TRBD1 (6 bases). Germline V gene sequence: CDR1 SGDLS, CDR2 YYNGEE. This CDR3 is built from 15 residues. Deletions cut 1 base from V and 6 bases from J, with 13 bases between.

The genes are TRBV7-2 and TRBJ1-1, with D possibly TRBD1 on 5 matching bases. V gave up 2 bases and J gave up 0 bases, with 7 bases separating them. The CDR3 spans 14 residues. Germline loops: CDR1 SGHTA, CDR2 FQGNSA. CDR3 sequence: CASSLTGMNTEAFF. DNA for the CDR3: TGTGCCAGCAGCTTAACAGGTATGAACACTGAAGCTTTCTTT.

The gene calls are TRBV7-3 and TRBJ1-2; D is possibly TRBD1 (5 bases). V lost 5 bases, J lost 8 bases, and 27 bases lay in between. Germline loops: CDR1 SGHTA, CDR2 FQGTGA. This CDR3 has 17 residues. The chain's CDR3 is CASSPSGSGGTLKGYTF. Here the CDR3 DNA reads TGTGCCAGCAGCCCTAGCGGATCCGGGGGGACTCTTAAAGGCTACACCTTC.

The V and J genes are TRBV7-6 and TRBJ1-6; no firm D call. The CDR3 runs to 16 residues. V shed 1 base and J shed 13 bases, with 20 bases lying between them. Germline V CDR1 and CDR2: SGHVS, FNYEAQ. CDR3 region: CASSLVFGGVVHPLHF. The CDR3 DNA sequence: TGTGCCAGCAGCTTAGTATTCGGCGGGGTGGTGCACCCCCTCCACTTT.